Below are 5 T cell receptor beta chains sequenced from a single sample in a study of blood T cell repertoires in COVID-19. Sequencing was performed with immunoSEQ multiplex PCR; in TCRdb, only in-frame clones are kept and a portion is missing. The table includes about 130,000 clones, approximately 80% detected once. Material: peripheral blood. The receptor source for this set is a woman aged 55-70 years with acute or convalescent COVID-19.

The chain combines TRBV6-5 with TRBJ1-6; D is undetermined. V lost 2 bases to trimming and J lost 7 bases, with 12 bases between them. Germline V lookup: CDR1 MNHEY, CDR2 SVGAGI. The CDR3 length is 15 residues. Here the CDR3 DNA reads TGTGCCAGCAGTTACGGGCCCACCGTAAATTCACCCCTCCACTTT. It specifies CASSYGPTVNSPLHF.

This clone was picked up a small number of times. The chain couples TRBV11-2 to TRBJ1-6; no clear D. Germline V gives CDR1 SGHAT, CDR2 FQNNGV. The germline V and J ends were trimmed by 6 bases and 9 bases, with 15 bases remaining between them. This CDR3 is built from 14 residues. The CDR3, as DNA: TGTGCCAGCAGAGAATCTATCGGTGGTTCACCCCTCCACTTT. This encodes CASRESIGGSPLHF.

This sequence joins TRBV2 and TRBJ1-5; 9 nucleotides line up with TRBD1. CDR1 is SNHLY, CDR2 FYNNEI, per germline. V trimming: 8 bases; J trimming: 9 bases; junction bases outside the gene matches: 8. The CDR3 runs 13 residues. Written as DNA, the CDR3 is TGTGCCAGCCGGGACAGGGCCGGGGGGCCCCAGCATTTT. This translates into CASRDRAGGPQHF.

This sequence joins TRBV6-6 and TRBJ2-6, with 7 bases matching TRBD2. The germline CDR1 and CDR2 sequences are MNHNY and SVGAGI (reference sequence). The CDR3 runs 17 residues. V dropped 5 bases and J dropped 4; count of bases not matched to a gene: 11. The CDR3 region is CASSPRVGGTGANVLTF. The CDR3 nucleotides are TGTGCCAGCAGTCCCCGGGTCGGGGGGACCGGGGCCAACGTCCTGACTTTC.

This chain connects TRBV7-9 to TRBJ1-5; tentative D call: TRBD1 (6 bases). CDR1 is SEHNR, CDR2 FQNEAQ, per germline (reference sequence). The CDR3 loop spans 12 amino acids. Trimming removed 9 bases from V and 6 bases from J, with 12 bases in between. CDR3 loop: CASTGKGQPQHF. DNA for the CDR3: TGTGCCAGTACAGGGAAAGGTCAGCCCCAGCATTTT.